A selection of T cell receptor beta chains follows, all from one sample in a study of blood T cells in healthy people across ages. Using its own MiXCR run on the 5' RACE reads, TCRdb lists one record per CDR3 protein. The sample includes hundreds of thousands of distinct CDR3 sequences, 56% of them seen just once. What was sequenced was blood. The receptors here all came from a middle-aged man in good health. Both conserved end residues are part of each CDR3. Fields, in order: V gene, CDR3 length, D gene, J gene, clone size, CDR3 DNA, CDR3 protein. The D gene is left open where the match is weak. Size is stated for part of the rows, as once, few or many counts, or as a class when the clone is expanded.

>TRBV28|19|TRBD2|TRBJ2-4|NA
TGTGCCAGCAGTGGTCCGACTAGCGGGGGTATTGTTGCCAAAAACATTCAGTACTTC
CASSGPTSGGIVAKNIQYF
>TRBV7-2|15|NA|TRBJ1-5|NA
TGTGCCAGCAGCCAACAAGGGGGTGGCAATCAGCCCCAGCATTTT
CASSQQGGGNQPQHF
>TRBV20-1|16|TRBD2|TRBJ2-7|NA
TGCAGTGCCCGGGGGGCTAGCGGGCCCTCCTACAATGAGCAGTACTTC
CSARGASGPSYNEQYF
>TRBV20-1|18|TRBD2|TRBJ2-7|NA
TGCAGTGCTAGGCAACAAGGAACTAGCGGAGGTAGCCTCTACGAGCAGTACTTC
CSARQQGTSGGSLYEQYF
>TRBV20-1|15|TRBD1|TRBJ1-2|NA
TGCAGTGCTCGCCTAAGTCTACAGGGGGCGCGAGGCTACACCTTC
CSARLSLQGARGYTF
>TRBV6-1|13|NA|TRBJ2-5|NA
TGTGCCAGCAGTAACCCAGGGGTCGAGACCCAGTACTTC
CASSNPGVETQYF
>TRBV7-9|14|NA|TRBJ2-2|NA
TGTGCCAGCAGCTTAGCGGCCCTGGCCGGGGAGCTGTTTTTT
CASSLAALAGELFF
>TRBV7-3|11|NA|TRBJ2-4|NA
TGTGCCAGCGGTATAGGGTACATTCAGTACTTC
CASGIGYIQYF
>TRBV6-5|17|TRBD1|TRBJ1-2|once
TGTGCCAGCAGTTACTCCCGGACTCAGGGGGCCGGGTATGGCTACACCTTC
CASSYSRTQGAGYGYTF
>TRBV20-1|13|TRBD1|TRBJ1-2|NA
TGCAGTGCTAGAGCTCAGACAGGGTATGGCTACACCTTC
CSARAQTGYGYTF
>TRBV7-8|12|NA|TRBJ2-1|once
TGTGCCAGCAGCTGGGGGCTTGGGGGGCAGTTCTTC
CASSWGLGGQFF
>TRBV10-3|15|TRBD1|TRBJ2-7|NA
TGTGCCACTAGAGACCTGGGACAGAGCTCCTACGAGCAGTACTTC
CATRDLGQSSYEQYF
>TRBV29-1|16|TRBD1|TRBJ2-7|few
TGCAGCGTCTCAGGGGGGACAGGGGGTAGACTCTACGAGCAGTACTTC
CSVSGGTGGRLYEQYF
>TRBV7-6|14|NA|TRBJ2-3|NA
TGTGCCAGCAGCCCACGACCCGATACAGATACGCAGTATTTT
CASSPRPDTDTQYF
>TRBV6-1|15|NA|TRBJ1-1|NA
TGTGCCAGCAGAGACCAGGGGTTTTTGGACACTGAAGCTTTCTTT
CASRDQGFLDTEAFF
>TRBV9|15|TRBD2|TRBJ2-3|once
TGTGCCAGCAGCCAACTAGCGGGCTTCACAGATACGCAGTATTTT
CASSQLAGFTDTQYF
>TRBV6-1|12|NA|TRBJ2-5|few
TGTGCCAGCAGTGAAACTAGAGAGACCCAGTACTTC
CASSETRETQYF
>TRBV29-1|14|NA|TRBJ2-4|NA
TGCAGCGTTGTGGACAGTTTAAGCCAAAACATTCAGTACTTC
CSVVDSLSQNIQYF
>TRBV5-1|14|NA|TRBJ2-4|NA
TGCGCCAGCAGCTTGGGACATGTTCTGGACATTCAGTACTTC
CASSLGHVLDIQYF
>TRBV13|17|NA|TRBJ2-6|few
TGTGCCAGCAGCTTAACCCGGGCCGTCTCTGGGGCCAACGTCCTGACTTTC
CASSLTRAVSGANVLTF
>TRBV29-1|15|TRBD1|TRBJ2-1|NA
TGCAGCGTAGAGGCTGGACAGGGGGCGATCGGGGAGCAGTTCTTC
CSVEAGQGAIGEQFF
>TRBV10-3|15|NA|TRBJ2-3|few
TGTGCCATCAGTGAGTCGGAGCTCCGCACAGATACGCAGTATTTT
CAISESELRTDTQYF
>TRBV4-3|15|TRBD1|TRBJ2-7|NA
TGCGCCAGCAGCCAAGGGGCGACAGGGTTGTACGAGCAGTACTTC
CASSQGATGLYEQYF
>TRBV12-3/TRBV12-4|12|TRBD1|TRBJ2-5|few
TGTGCCAGCAGCGGGACAGGGAGGGAGCAGTACTTC
CASSGTGREQYF